These 20 T cell receptor beta chains share one sample of origin, sequenced in a study of T cells in Graves' hyperthyroidism and ophthalmopathy. Amplification of TCR beta CDR3 regions was performed using RNA transcripts as template. Researchers ran a first-round RT-PCR on the TCR CDR3 using the HTBI primer set. From the multiplex PCR reads, TCRdb called clonotypes with MiXCR, one entry per CDR3 protein. The sample yields about 350,000 distinct CDR3 sequences, 15% to 20% seen once. Material: blood. The receptor source for this set is a middle-aged woman with Graves' ophthalmopathy.

This clonotype has a handful of counts. A read error is possible here, since a much larger clone lies one base away. The V call is TRBV28, the J call TRBJ1-3, with a tentative D call TRBD1 (6 bases). The CDR3 sequence is 15 residues long. From germline, CDR1 is MDHEN and CDR2 SYDVKM. CDR3 sequence (DNA): TGTGTCAGCAGTCCACAGGGTAGCTCTGGAAACACCATATATTTT. Translating it yields CVSSPQGSSGNTIYF.

This clonotype occurred many times. V usage is TRBV19 and J usage is TRBJ2-4; TRBD2 matches at 9 bases. The germline CDR1 and CDR2 sequences are LNHDA and SQIVND (reference sequence). CDR3 length: 14 residues. The J segment lost 11 bases and the V segment lost 6 bases, leaving 11 bases of the junction unmatched. The CDR3 bases are TGTGCCAGTAGAGGATCTAGCGGGGAACCTTTTCAGTACTTC. Residues: CASRGSSGEPFQYF.

In its sample, this clonotype was seen many times. At one end the junction does not follow the germline gene, possibly because of a read error. In DNA, the CDR3 is TGTGCCAGCAGTCTTAGCGGGAGTAAGGAGATCCAGTACTTC. Translation gives CASSLSGSKEIQYF. This chain connects TRBV12-3 or TRBV12-4 to TRBJ2-5, with TRBD2 matching over 9 bases. The CDR3 spans 14 residues.

This clonotype was picked up many times. The V call is TRBV10-2, the J call TRBJ1-2, with a possible D match to TRBD1 (5 bases). The CDR3 is 16 amino acids. Germline V lookup: CDR1 WSHSY, CDR2 SAAADI. Trimming pared 0 bases from V and 0 bases from J, leaving 11 bases between. CDR3 in amino acids: CASSESQGKPNYGYTF. CDR3 DNA sequence: TGCGCCAGCAGTGAGTCGCAGGGAAAGCCTAACTATGGCTACACCTTC.

This clonotype was picked up many times. The chain links TRBV11-2 to TRBJ2-7; D ambiguous. In germline, CDR1 is SGHAT, CDR2 FQNNGV. This CDR3 comprises 14 residues. V was cut by 1 base and J by 3 bases, with 10 bases left in between. The CDR3 loop is CASSLAGLGYEQYF. The CDR3 nucleotides are TGTGCCAGCAGCTTAGCCGGGCTAGGCTACGAGCAGTACTTC.

This clonotype was counted ten times or more. V usage is TRBV11-1 and J usage is TRBJ1-1; 9 bases align to TRBD1. The CDR3 sequence is 15 residues long. Germline CDR1 is SGHAT and CDR2 is FQDESV (reference sequence). The V and J ends lost 3 bases and 7 bases, in that order; junction bases with no gene match: 9. CDR3 sequence reads: CASSFLTGGRDEAFF. The CDR3 DNA reads as TGTGCCAGCAGCTTCCTGACAGGGGGGCGGGATGAAGCTTTCTTT.

At least ten counts were recorded for this clonotype. The chain is built from TRBV11-2 and TRBJ2-2; perhaps TRBD1 as D (6 bases). V lost 4 bases and J 5 bases, leaving 11 bases between the germline ends. Per germline, CDR1 SGHAT and CDR2 FQNNGV. The CDR3 loop spans 14 amino acids. In DNA, the CDR3 is TGTGCCAGCAGCTATGAACAGGGTACCGGGGAGCTGTTTTTT. Its translation is CASSYEQGTGELFF.

This clonotype was observed at least ten times. The chain employs TRBV6-2 or TRBV6-3 and TRBJ2-5; D remains ambiguous. With 3 bases removed from V and 3 bases from J, the gap between germline ends came to 8 bases. The CDR3 has 13 amino acids. Germline values: CDR1 MNHEY, CDR2 SVGEGT. CDR3 in amino acids: CASSYGPKETQYF. In DNA, the CDR3 is TGTGCCAGCAGTTATGGACCGAAAGAGACCCAGTACTTC.

This clonotype was detected only a few times. Sequence at one end of the junction differs from germline and may be a read error. The chain couples TRBV27 to TRBJ1-2; 8 nucleotides match TRBD1. Germline CDR1 MNHEY, CDR2 SMNVEV (reference sequence). This CDR3 is built from 14 residues. CDR3 bases: TGTGCCAGCAGATCCGCGACAGGGGTCTATGGCTACAACTTC. Translated: CASRSATGVYGYNF.

This clonotype was seen many times. The chain carries TRBV6-2 or TRBV6-3 and TRBJ1-1; D is possibly TRBD1 (5 bases). The CDR3 spans 14 residues. V lost 6 bases and J 7 bases, leaving 18 bases between the germline ends. From germline, CDR1 is MNHEY and CDR2 SVGEGT. The CDR3 here is CASSPIGGGGEAFF. The CDR3 region has the DNA TGTGCCAGCAGCCCAATCGGCGGGGGTGGTGAAGCTTTCTTT.

This clonotype was counted a few times. At one boundary the junction diverges from the germline segment, which might be a read error. The CDR3 reads CSAKLGSGNTISF. The CDR3 DNA follows: TGCAGTGCTAAACTGGGCTCTGGAAACACCATATCTTTT. The chain employs TRBV20-1 and TRBJ1-3; D unclear. The germline V gene encodes CDR1 DFQATT and CDR2 SNEGSKA (reference sequence). The CDR3 has 13 amino acids.

This clonotype was seen at least ten times. The CDR3 DNA reads as TGTGCCAGCAGCGTAGAGGGTCGCGAAGAGACCCAGTACTTC. The encoded protein is CASSVEGREETQYF. The chain links TRBV9 to TRBJ2-5; D not certain. CDR1 and CDR2 from the germline V gene are SGDLS and YYNGEE. This CDR3 is built from 14 residues. Trimming took 0 bases from V and 3 from J, leaving 9 bases between them.

This clonotype has ten or more counts. The rearrangement joins TRBV29-1 to TRBJ1-1; D is uncertain. The CDR3 is 14 residues long. Between the trimmed V and J ends, which lost 1 base and 4 bases, there was a span of 13 bases. Germline CDR1 reads SQVTM; CDR2 reads ANQGSEA. As DNA, the CDR3 is TGCAGCGTTGAAGGGGCCCCAAGTCGCACTGAAGCTTTCTTT. Amino acids: CSVEGAPSRTEAFF.

The chain has TRBV11-2 and TRBJ2-7; no clear D. CDR3 size: 13 residues. Germline V gives CDR1 SGHAT, CDR2 FQNNGV. V lost 1 base and J 5 bases, leaving 9 bases between the germline ends. The CDR3: CASSLVVWDEQYF. DNA of the CDR3: TGTGCCAGCAGCTTAGTTGTATGGGACGAGCAGTACTTC. Variable domain in full (rest from reference TRBV11-2 and TRBJ2-7): EAGVAQSPRYKIIEKRQSVAFWCNPISGHATLYWYQQILGQGPKLLIQFQNNGVVDDSQLPKDRFSAERLKGVDSTLKIQPAKLEDSAVYLCASSLVVWDEQYFGPGTRLTVT.

This clonotype appeared many times. The CDR3 DNA sequence: TGTGCCACCAGCAGAGATTGGGGACAGGGACAGGGAAGCGTTACCTACAATGAGCAGTTCTTC. It is translated as CATSRDWGQGQGSVTYNEQFF. The chain recombines TRBV15 with TRBJ2-1, with TRBD1 matching 9 bases. In germline, CDR1 is LNHNV, CDR2 YYDKDF (reference sequence). The trim removed 0 bases at V and 2 bases at J, leaving 17 bases unmatched. The CDR3 extends over 21 amino acids. The complete variable domain, with remaining parts taken from reference TRBV15 and TRBJ2-1, reads DAMVIQNPRYQVTQFGKPVTLSCSQTLNHNVMYWYQQKSSQAPKLLFHYYDKDFNNEADTPDNFQSRRPNTSFCFLDIRSPGLGDTAMYLCATSRDWGQGQGSVTYNEQFFGPGTRLTVL.

V is TRBV15 and J is TRBJ2-5; 14 bases agree with TRBD2. The CDR3 extends over 17 amino acids. Germline V gene sequence: CDR1 LNHNV, CDR2 YYDKDF (reference sequence). Trimming at V came to 2 bases and at J to 4 bases, leaving 6 bases not matched to a gene. The CDR3 here is CATSRPPGLAGGETQYF. In DNA, the CDR3 is TGTGCCACCAGCAGACCTCCCGGACTAGCGGGAGGAGAGACCCAGTACTTC.

The chain has TRBV11-2 and TRBJ2-4; D remains unclear. Germline values: CDR1 SGHAT, CDR2 FQNNGV. Trimming cost V 3 bases and J 0 bases, with 12 bases left between them. The CDR3 runs 16 residues. CDR3 coding DNA: TGTGCCAGCAGCTTTTCGAGCGTCCCAGCCAAAAACATTCAGTACTTC. This translates into CASSFSSVPAKNIQYF.

This clonotype was recorded at least ten times. The rearrangement uses TRBV7-9 and TRBJ2-2; 7 nucleotides align to TRBD1. Losses at the gene ends were 7 bases for V and 2 bases for J; bases not matched to a gene: 4. This CDR3 is 14 amino acids long. Germline V gives CDR1 SEHNR, CDR2 FQNEAQ (reference sequence). CDR3 sequence (DNA): TGTGCCAGCACGAGACAGGGCAACACCGGGGAGCTGTTTTTT. Protein product: CASTRQGNTGELFF.

This clonotype occurred many times. The genes are TRBV5-1 and TRBJ1-1, with 9 bases that match TRBD1. The CDR3 has 15 amino acids. Germline CDR1 is SGHRS and CDR2 is YFSETQ. The J segment lost 2 bases and the V segment lost 2 bases, leaving 4 bases of the junction unmatched. This CDR3 reads CASSLTGGLNTEAFF. DNA for the CDR3: TGCGCCAGCAGCTTAACAGGGGGCCTAAACACTGAAGCTTTCTTT.

This clonotype was recorded many times. The V and J genes are TRBV28 and TRBJ2-7; the D is unclear. V dropped 2 bases and J dropped 5 bases, with 10 bases sitting between them. This CDR3 is 13 amino acids long. Germline CDR1 and CDR2: MDHEN and SYDVKM. The CDR3 loop is CASSLDVWDEQYF. Written as DNA, the CDR3 is TGTGCCAGCAGTTTAGATGTTTGGGACGAGCAGTACTTC.